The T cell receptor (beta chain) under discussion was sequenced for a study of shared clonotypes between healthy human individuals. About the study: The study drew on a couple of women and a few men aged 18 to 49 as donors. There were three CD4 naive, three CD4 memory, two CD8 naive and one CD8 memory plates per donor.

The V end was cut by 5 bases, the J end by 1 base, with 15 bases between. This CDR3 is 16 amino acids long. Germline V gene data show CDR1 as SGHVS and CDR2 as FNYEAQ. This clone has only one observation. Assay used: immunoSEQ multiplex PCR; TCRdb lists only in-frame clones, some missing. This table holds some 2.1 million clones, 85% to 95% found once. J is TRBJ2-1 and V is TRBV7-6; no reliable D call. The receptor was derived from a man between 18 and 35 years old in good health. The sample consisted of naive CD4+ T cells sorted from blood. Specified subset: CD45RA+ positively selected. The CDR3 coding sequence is TGTGCCAGCAGCCTAAGGCGGATAGAGTCCTACAATGAGCAGTTCTTC. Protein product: CASSLRRIESYNEQFF.